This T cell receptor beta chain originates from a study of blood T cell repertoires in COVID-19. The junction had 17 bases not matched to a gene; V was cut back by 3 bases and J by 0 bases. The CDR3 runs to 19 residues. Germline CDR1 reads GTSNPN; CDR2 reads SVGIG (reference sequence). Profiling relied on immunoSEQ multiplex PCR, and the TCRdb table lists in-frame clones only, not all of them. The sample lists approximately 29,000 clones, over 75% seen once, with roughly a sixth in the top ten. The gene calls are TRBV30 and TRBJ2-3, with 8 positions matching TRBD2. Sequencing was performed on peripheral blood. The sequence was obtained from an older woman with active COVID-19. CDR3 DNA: TGTGCCTGGAGGGCTCCGGGCAGCGGGGGAAAACTAAGCACAGATACGCAGTATTTT. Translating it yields CAWRAPGSGGKLSTDTQYF.